Listed here are 22 T cell receptor beta chains from one sample, sequenced in a study of blood T cell repertoires in COVID-19 (dated by TCRdb to 2020 to 2022). Libraries were prepared through the immunoSEQ multiplex PCR assay. The table was pulled from immuneACCESS by TCRdb, which kept in-frame rearrangements only. Such tables lose some clones; where checked, under half of the loss comes from unresolved V genes, and the rest has no known cause. The sample table records hundreds of thousands of clones; 75% to 90% of these occur just once. The biggest ten clones account for over 2% of the sample. The sequenced sample consisted of PBMCs or T cells enriched from blood (not recorded which). All receptors come from a woman in her late teens or twenties who had recovered from COVID-19.

This clone was observed a single time. The V gene is TRBV5-4, the J gene TRBJ2-7, with TRBD2 matching 12 bases. This CDR3 spans 15 amino acids. Germline V gives CDR1 SGHNT, CDR2 YYREEE (reference sequence). V shed 0 bases, J shed 7 bases, and the junction held 5 bases outside the gene matches. CDR3 region: CASSLEGGLAGEQYF. CDR3 nucleotides: TGTGCCAGCAGCTTGGAGGGTGGACTAGCGGGAGAGCAGTACTTC.

This rearrangement joins TRBV10-2 to TRBJ2-2, with D tentatively TRBD1 (7 bases). V was pared by 6 bases and J by 6 bases, with 17 bases between. Germline loops: CDR1 WSHSY, CDR2 SAAADI. The length of the CDR3 is 15 residues. CDR3 bases: TGCGCCAGCAGGGGGTTAGACAGGGAGGCCGGGGAGCTGTTTTTT. Protein product: CASRGLDREAGELFF.

The chain couples TRBV24-1 to TRBJ1-5, with D possibly being TRBD1 (6 bases). The V and J ends lost 5 bases and 1 base respectively, with 8 bases between them. From germline, CDR1 is KGHDR and CDR2 SFDVKD. The CDR3 is 14 amino acids. The CDR3 nucleotides read TGTGCCACCAGTGCAAGGGGGAGCAATCAGCCCCAGCATTTT. Amino acid sequence: CATSARGSNQPQHF.

The chain is built from TRBV19 and TRBJ1-1; unclear D gene. Trimming removed 7 bases at V and 1 base at J, with 10 bases between. This CDR3 is built from 13 residues. Germline values: CDR1 LNHDA, CDR2 SQIVND (reference sequence). The CDR3 DNA is TGTGCCAGTATAGACACAGCGAACACTGAAGCTTTCTTT. Residues: CASIDTANTEAFF.

The chain joins TRBV2 to TRBJ1-3; 9 nucleotides agree with TRBD1. Germline CDR1 and CDR2: SNHLY and FYNNEI. The CDR3 consists of 14 residues. The ends lost 8 bases at V and 2 bases at J; junction bases unmatched: 4. This CDR3 is CASPDRGTGNTIYF. CDR3 bases: TGTGCCAGCCCCGACAGGGGGACTGGAAACACCATATATTTT.

The CDR3 is CASSPSGVLNYGYTF. CDR3 DNA: TGTGCCAGCAGCCCTTCGGGGGTCCTTAACTATGGCTACACCTTC. The genes are TRBV7-9 and TRBJ1-2; TRBD1 might be the D (5 bases). V dropped 5 bases and J dropped 1 base, with 14 bases sitting between them. CDR3 size: 15 residues. Per germline, CDR1 SEHNR and CDR2 FQNEAQ (reference sequence). Full variable domain (rest looked up from reference TRBV7-9 and TRBJ1-2): DTGVSQNPRHKITKRGQNVTFRCDPISEHNRLYWYRQTLGQGPEFLTYFQNEAQLEKSRLLSDRFSAERPKGSFSTLEIQRTEQGDSAMYLCASSPSGVLNYGYTFGSGTRLTVV.

This chain links TRBV5-1 with TRBJ2-3; 10 bases fit TRBD2. The CDR3 is 14 residues long. The germline CDR1 and CDR2 sequences are SGHRS and YFSETQ. V was clipped by 5 bases and J by 5 bases; unmatched bases: 5. The CDR3 coding sequence is TGCGCCAGCAGAACTAGCGGGGTTAGAGATACGCAGTATTTT. Amino acids: CASRTSGVRDTQYF.

The V gene is TRBV2, the J gene TRBJ1-4, with a possible D match to TRBD1 (5 bases). V dropped 2 bases and J dropped 4 bases, with 14 bases sitting between them. The CDR3 loop spans 16 amino acids. CDR1 and CDR2 from the germline V gene are SNHLY and FYNNEI. The CDR3 loop is CASSERWWGLNEKLFF. In nucleotides, the CDR3 is TGTGCCAGCAGTGAAAGGTGGTGGGGCCTTAATGAAAAACTGTTTTTT.

This chain links TRBV24-1 with TRBJ1-2; D might be TRBD1 (5 bases). This CDR3 has 14 amino acids. The V gene lost 4 bases and the J gene lost 4 bases, with 12 bases spanning the gap. Germline assignment: CDR1 KGHDR and CDR2 SFDVKD. CDR3 region: CATSDPGSAYGYTF. CDR3 sequence (DNA): TGTGCCACCAGTGACCCAGGGTCGGCCTATGGCTACACCTTC.

V and J are TRBV28 and TRBJ1-5; the D gene is possibly TRBD1 (6 bases). Looked up from germline, CDR1 is MDHEN and CDR2 is SYDVKM. The V gene lost 7 bases and the J gene lost 6 bases, with 16 bases spanning the gap. The CDR3 length is 14 residues. The DNA for the CDR3 is TGTGCCAGCAAGTCGGGAGGGGGGAGTCAGCCCCAGCATTTT. Amino acids: CASKSGGGSQPQHF. Together with reference TRBV28 and TRBJ1-5, the CDR3 gives the full variable domain: DVKVTQSSRYLVKRTGEKVFLECVQDMDHENMFWYRQDPGLGLRLIYFSYDVKMKEKGDIPEGYSVSREKKERFSLILESASTNQTSMYLCASKSGGGSQPQHFGDGTRLSIL.

The gene calls are TRBV7-9 and TRBJ1-2, with D perhaps matching TRBD1 (5 bases). Germline assignment: CDR1 SEHNR and CDR2 FQNEAQ (reference sequence). Trimming removed 8 bases from V and 6 bases from J, with 13 bases in between. CDR3 length: 12 residues. The CDR3 is CASRAQGDGYTF. The CDR3 DNA follows: TGTGCCAGCCGGGCTCAAGGGGATGGCTACACCTTC.

The table lists this clone with a count of one. The rearrangement joins TRBV19 to TRBJ1-6, with no clear D. CDR1 is LNHDA and CDR2 is SQIVND in the germline V gene (reference sequence). V was shortened by 3 bases and J by 7 bases, with 19 bases between the two germline ends. CDR3 size: 17 residues. The CDR3 DNA is TGTGCCAGTAGTATCCCGCCGTTAACCCCGCAGAATTCACCCCTCCACTTT. This encodes CASSIPPLTPQNSPLHF.

The chain is built from TRBV25-1 and TRBJ1-6; 8 nucleotides agree with TRBD1. J was trimmed by 8 bases and V by 2 bases; bases with no gene match: 2. Germline CDR1 reads MGHDK; CDR2 reads SYGVNS. This CDR3 contains 14 residues. Here the CDR3 DNA reads TGTGCCAGCAGTGAACAGGGGGCTTATTCACCCCTCCACTTT. Its protein is CASSEQGAYSPLHF.

The genes are TRBV6-5 and TRBJ2-6; D remains ambiguous. CDR3 length: 13 amino acids. Per the germline V gene, CDR1 is MNHEY and CDR2 is SVGAGI. Trimming removed 7 bases at V and 3 bases at J, with 7 bases between. CDR3 in amino acids: CASIMSGANVLTF. As DNA, the CDR3 is TGTGCCAGCATCATGAGTGGGGCCAACGTCCTGACTTTC.

This clone was picked up one time. CDR3 in amino acids: CASRGTGAKGKLFF. The CDR3 DNA follows: TGTGCCAGCCGGGGGACAGGGGCTAAGGGAAAACTGTTTTTT. This chain joins TRBV27 and TRBJ1-4; TRBD1 agrees at 10 bases. Trimming took 8 bases from V and 10 from J; bases not matched to a gene: 10. CDR1 MNHEY and CDR2 SMNVEV come from the germline V gene (reference sequence). The CDR3 is made up of 14 amino acids.

The V gene is TRBV27, the J gene TRBJ1-1; tentative D call: TRBD1 (6 bases). The CDR3 length is 14 residues. V was cut by 4 bases and J by 8 bases, with 17 bases left in between. Germline-derived CDR1 and CDR2 are MNHEY and SMNVEV (reference sequence). CDR3 sequence reads: CASSWTVEGTEAFF. In DNA form, the CDR3 reads TGTGCCAGCAGTTGGACAGTCGAAGGGACCGAAGCTTTCTTT.

This clone was found once. This chain links TRBV4-2 with TRBJ2-1; 12 nucleotides align to TRBD2. The CDR3 has 16 amino acids. Trimming took 4 bases from V and 7 from J; bases not matched to a gene: 8. Germline V gene sequence: CDR1 LGHNA, CDR2 YNFKEQ. Written as DNA, the CDR3 is TGTGCCAGCAGCCCCCACCAACTAGCGGGGGGTAATGAGCAGTTCTTC. This gives the protein CASSPHQLAGGNEQFF.

This chain links TRBV3-1 (or the pseudogene TRBV3-2) with TRBJ1-1; D remains ambiguous. The CDR3 has 12 amino acids. Trimming pared 1 base from V and 5 bases from J, leaving 5 bases between. Looked up from germline, CDR1 is LGHDT and CDR2 is YNNKEL (reference sequence). The CDR3 nucleotides are TGTGCCAGCAGCCAAGGTACAACTGAAGCTTTCTTT. Encoded protein: CASSQGTTEAFF.

The chain is built from TRBV19 and TRBJ2-1; a possible D gene is TRBD2 (6 bases). V was shortened by 4 bases and J by 0 bases, with 13 bases between the two germline ends. This CDR3 region has 16 residues. The germline V gene has CDR1 LNHDA and CDR2 SQIVND (reference sequence). The CDR3 loop reads CASSTDLARSYNEQFF. CDR3 bases: TGTGCCAGTAGTACCGATCTAGCGCGCTCCTACAATGAGCAGTTCTTC.

This clone was seen only a few times. The genes are TRBV27 and TRBJ2-7; 9 bases fit TRBD2. This CDR3 has 14 amino acids. V shed 2 bases and J 4 bases; nucleotides not matched to a gene: 3. CDR1 MNHEY and CDR2 SMNVEV come from the germline V gene (reference sequence). The CDR3 bases are TGTGCCAGCAGTTTAGGCGGGGGGGCGTACGAGCAGTACTTC. This codes for CASSLGGGAYEQYF.

This chain links TRBV27 with TRBJ2-5, with a possible D match to TRBD1 (6 bases). Germline-derived CDR1 and CDR2 are MNHEY and SMNVEV (reference sequence). The ends were cut back, 10 bases at V and 2 bases at J, with 17 bases in the middle. The CDR3 is 14 residues long. Here the CDR3 reads CATRDRDTQETQYF. In DNA form, the CDR3 reads TGTGCCACAAGGGACCGGGACACACAAGAGACCCAGTACTTC.

This clone appeared once. The V gene is TRBV7-5, the J gene TRBJ1-3. TRBV7-5 constitutes a pseudogene. The CDR3 length is 15 residues. CDR3 coding DNA: TGTGCCAGAAGCTTTAGAGGGAGCTCTGGAAACACCATATATTTT. Protein sequence: CARSFRGSSGNTIYF.